This T cell receptor beta chain was recovered during a study of beta chain features in type 1 diabetes (dated by TCRdb to the late 2010s). In the study overall: No differences in mean age, gender distribution, total cell number or subset yield were found between patients and healthy donors. A total of about 100 million sorted cells were examined across all samples, and RNA yield correlated strongly with the number of cells per subset. The study compared TCRB repertoires of sorted circulating CD4+ T cell subsets between recently diagnosed type 1 diabetes patients and matched healthy donors. Regulatory and stem cell-like memory subsets were isolated from only 8 patients and about eight healthy donors, whereas naive and central memory subsets came from all 30 or so donors.

Of note for this clone: Its antigen remains unidentified. Qualities for individual bases were not recorded, and no much larger clone is one base off.

The research as a whole found: In all four CD4+ subsets, TCRB CDR3 length was moderately but significantly shorter in type 1 diabetes patients. At VDJ recombination sites, type 1 diabetes patients had fewer insertions and more deleted nucleotides, which implies abnormalities in thymic rearrangement. PCR might favor shorter templates, but patient and control samples were amplified and corrected together, so any skew would affect both groups equally. Because cDNA was sequenced instead of genomic DNA, activated cells with high expression could be over-represented, although the groups did not differ in activation or CD3 levels. Only small numbers of individuals were included in the HLA sub-analyses, which left unresolved whether HLA type had any influence on TCRB rearrangement. Naive, central memory and regulatory TCRB repertoires appeared to be more alike among patients than among healthy donors.

The entire isolated RNA was reverse transcribed using the High Capacity cDNA Reverse Transcription Kit, and thus expressed TCRB transcripts were sequenced. Naive, central memory and regulatory T cell samples underwent deep immunoSEQ sequencing, averaging roughly 3.5 million total reads per sample. Sorted cells were lysed in RLT buffer, and RNA was extracted using DNase-treated RNeasy Micro or Mini kits according to cell number. To prevent cross-contamination, each cell subset was processed individually, whereas patient and healthy donor samples were processed jointly. The immunoSEQ multiplex PCR was used to amplify TCRB sequences from cDNA, generating 87-bp fragments that spanned the CDR3 region. Amplicons were sequenced on the Illumina HiSeq platform. Turning to the authors' computational methods: Synthetic template baselines were used to correct PCR bias computationally, reads within Hamming distance 2 were collapsed together, and singletons that could not be merged were discarded. By aligning reads against IMGT, V, D and J genes, CDR3 length, and insertions or deletions at six rearrangement sites were assigned. Clonotype counts were normalized to sorted cell number within each subset before computing true diversity and Gini coefficients with the tcR R package. The overlap coefficient, calculated on TCRB nucleotide sequences, was used to measure repertoire sharing. The clones in this table, taken by TCRdb from immuneACCESS, are in-frame only. Not every clone is retained; where verified, under half of the shortfall comes from an unresolved V gene, and the cause of the rest is unknown. V and J calls and clone size follow that table, whereas D and trimming were derived from the DNA. The sample has approximately 44,000 clones on record, roughly 70% of them singletons. Of the sample, approximately 2% is held by the ten largest clones.

Measured from the cysteine to the phenylalanine, the CDR3 is 16 residues long. Here the CDR3 DNA is all that survives: 48 bases in frame from base 1. Per the germline V gene, SGHAT is the CDR1 and FQNNGV is the CDR2. V and J are trimmed by 2 bases and 2 bases, and the gene matches miss 7 bases of the junction. A single peripheral blood draw of 95 to 150 mL on average was collected from each donor into heparinised tubes. Naive, central memory, regulatory and stem cell-like memory CD4+ T cells were sorted on a BD FACSAria II using a panel including CD45RO, CCR7, CD25, CD127, CD95 and CD27. Purity was above 95% for every sorted population. PBMCs were isolated right away by Lymphoprep density gradient centrifugation and were stained directly, without culture. To minimize batch effects, samples were stained and sorted in pairs, one healthy donor with one patient per experiment.

This receptor chain uses TRBV11-2 and TRBJ2-3, with TRBD1 identical over 7 junction bases. The receptor comes from a woman between 18 and 30 years old with type 1 diabetes. Sequencing was performed on Tregs from blood. In light of the paper, this sample's cell subset or site label describes: regulatory CD4+ T cells. Here is the DNA: TGTGCCAGCAGCTTAATGGGACAGACGTCCACAGATACGCAGTATTTT. Its product reads: CASSLMGQTSTDTQYF.